A single sample gave rise to the 9 T cell receptor beta chains below, sequenced in a study of blood T cell repertoires in COVID-19. Sequenced by immunoSEQ multiplex PCR; TCRdb stores in-frame clones only, minus some. This table holds about 150,000 clones, over 70% found once. Input material: peripheral blood. The receptors shown here come from a man older than 75 with acute or convalescent COVID-19.

The J gene is TRBJ2-2, the V gene TRBV6-5, with 8 bases lining up with TRBD2. Germline values: CDR1 MNHEY, CDR2 SVGAGI. The V and J ends lost 8 bases and 4 bases, in that order; junction bases with no gene match: 3. CDR3 length: 13 residues. The CDR3 loop is CASRGGPTGELFF. The CDR3 nucleotides read TGTGCCAGCCGGGGGGGGCCCACCGGGGAGCTGTTTTTT.

The rearrangement joins TRBV5-1 to TRBJ2-3; 14 nucleotides match TRBD2. From germline, CDR1 is SGHRS and CDR2 YFSETQ. V lost 5 bases and J lost 6; bases outside the gene matches: 8. The length of the CDR3 is 16 residues. CDR3 in amino acids: CASRSGTSGSADTQYF. DNA of the CDR3: TGCGCCAGCAGATCCGGGACTAGCGGGAGTGCGGATACGCAGTATTTT.

This clone occurred a few times. The V and J genes are TRBV7-2 and TRBJ2-1, with 12 bases fitting TRBD2. Germline values: CDR1 SGHTA, CDR2 FQGNSA. This CDR3 comprises 15 residues. The trim removed 3 bases at V and 12 bases at J, leaving 9 bases unmatched. The DNA of the CDR3 is TGTGCCAGCAGCTTGACTAGCGGGGGAGGTTTTGGGCAGTTCTTC. Protein product: CASSLTSGGGFGQFF.

As DNA, the CDR3 is TGTGCCTGGAGTACGGAGTTGCCAGATACGCAGTATTTT. Translating it yields CAWSTELPDTQYF. V is TRBV30 and J is TRBJ2-3; D gene unclear. There are 13 residues in the CDR3. V was cut by 2 bases and J by 4 bases, with 10 bases left in between. The germline CDR1 and CDR2 sequences are GTSNPN and SVGIG (reference sequence).

This clone was recorded only once. V gene TRBV2 combines with J gene TRBJ2-1, with a weak D call TRBD1 (5 bases). CDR1 SNHLY and CDR2 FYNNEI come from the germline V gene. Trimming left V 8 bases short and J 3 bases short, with 11 bases between. The CDR3 is 13 amino acids. The CDR3: CASSGQGYNEQFF. The CDR3 bases are TGTGCCAGCTCCGGGCAGGGCTACAATGAGCAGTTCTTC.

The chain employs TRBV6-5 and TRBJ1-2; D possibly corresponds to TRBD1 (5 bases). Germline values: CDR1 MNHEY, CDR2 SVGAGI. This CDR3 comprises 13 residues. CDR3 amino acids: CAGGAENNYGYTF. CDR3 DNA sequence: TGTGCAGGCGGGGCAGAGAATAACTATGGCTACACCTTC.

V usage is TRBV5-1 and J usage is TRBJ2-5; maybe TRBD1 (5 bases). This CDR3 has 14 residues. Germline assignment: CDR1 SGHRS and CDR2 YFSETQ. V gave up 0 bases and J gave up 6 bases, with 12 bases separating them. The CDR3 region is CASSLEAGPKTQYF. The CDR3 DNA reads as TGCGCCAGCAGCTTGGAGGCAGGGCCCAAGACCCAGTACTTC.

This clone has just a few counts. This chain joins TRBV20-1 and TRBJ2-1, with 10 nucleotides matching TRBD2. With 3 bases clipped from V and 8 bases from J, the junction kept 13 bases outside the gene matches. The CDR3 runs to 16 residues. Germline loops: CDR1 DFQATT, CDR2 SNEGSKA (reference sequence). CDR3 bases: TGCAGTGCTAGTTATAGCGGGGGGCCGAGGAAGGATGAGCAGTTCTTC. Its translation is CSASYSGGPRKDEQFF.

This clone was counted a single time. The gene calls are TRBV19 and TRBJ1-5; no firm D call. Trimming removed 7 bases from V and 5 bases from J, with 12 bases in between. The germline V gene encodes CDR1 LNHDA and CDR2 SQIVND (reference sequence). The CDR3 is 13 residues long. CDR3 amino acids: CASNTGIYQPQHF. In DNA form, the CDR3 reads TGTGCCAGTAATACCGGGATATATCAGCCCCAGCATTTT.